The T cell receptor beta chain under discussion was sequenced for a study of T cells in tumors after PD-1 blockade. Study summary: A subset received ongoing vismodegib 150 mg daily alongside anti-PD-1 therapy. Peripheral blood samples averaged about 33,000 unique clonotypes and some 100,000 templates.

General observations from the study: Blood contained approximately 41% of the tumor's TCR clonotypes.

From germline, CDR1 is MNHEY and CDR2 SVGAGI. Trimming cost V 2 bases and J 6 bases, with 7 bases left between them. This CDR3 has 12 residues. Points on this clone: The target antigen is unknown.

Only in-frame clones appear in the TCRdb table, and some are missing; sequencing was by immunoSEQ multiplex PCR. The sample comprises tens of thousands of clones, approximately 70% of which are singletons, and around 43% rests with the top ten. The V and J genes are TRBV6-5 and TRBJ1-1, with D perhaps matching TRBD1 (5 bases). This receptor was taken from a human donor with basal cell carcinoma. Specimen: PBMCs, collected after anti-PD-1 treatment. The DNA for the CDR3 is TGTGCCAGCAGTTACCAGGGTGCTGAAGCTTTCTTT. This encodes CASSYQGAEAFF.